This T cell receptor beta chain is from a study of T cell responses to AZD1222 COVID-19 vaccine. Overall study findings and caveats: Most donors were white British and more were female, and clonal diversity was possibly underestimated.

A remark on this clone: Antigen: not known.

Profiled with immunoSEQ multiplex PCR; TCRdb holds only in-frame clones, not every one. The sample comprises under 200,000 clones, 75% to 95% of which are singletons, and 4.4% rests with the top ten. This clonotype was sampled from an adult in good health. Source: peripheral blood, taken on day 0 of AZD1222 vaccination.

CDR3 loop: CASSYITYEQYF. The CDR3 nucleotides are TGTGCCAGCAGTTACATTACCTACGAGCAGTACTTC. The V call is TRBV28, the J call TRBJ2-7; unclear D gene. Germline assignment: CDR1 MDHEN and CDR2 SYDVKM. Trimming removed 4 bases from V and 2 bases from J, with 6 bases in between. The CDR3 length is 12 residues. Variable domain in full (rest from reference TRBV28 and TRBJ2-7): DVKVTQSSRYLVKRTGEKVFLECVQDMDHENMFWYRQDPGLGLRLIYFSYDVKMKEKGDIPEGYSVSREKKERFSLILESASTNQTSMYLCASSYITYEQYFGPGTRLTVT.